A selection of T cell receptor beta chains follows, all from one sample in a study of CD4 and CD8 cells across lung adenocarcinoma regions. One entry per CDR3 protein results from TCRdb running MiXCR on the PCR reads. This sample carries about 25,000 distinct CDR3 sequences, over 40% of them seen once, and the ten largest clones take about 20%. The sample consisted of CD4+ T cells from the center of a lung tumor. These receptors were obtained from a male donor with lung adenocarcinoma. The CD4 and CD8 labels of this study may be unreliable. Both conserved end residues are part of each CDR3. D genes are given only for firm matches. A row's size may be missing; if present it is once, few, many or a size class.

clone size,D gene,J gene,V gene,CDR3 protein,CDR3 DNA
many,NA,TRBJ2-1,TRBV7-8,CASSSRGRSSYNEQFF,TGTGCCAGCAGCTCCCGTGGCCGGAGCTCCTACAATGAGCAGTTCTTC
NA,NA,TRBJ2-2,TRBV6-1,CARGLQAVITGELFF,TGTGCCAGGGGACTCCAGGCCGTAATTACAGGGGAGCTGTTTTTT
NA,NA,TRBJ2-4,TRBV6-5,CASSYAFGGGSKNIQYF,TGTGCCAGCAGTTACGCCTTTGGGGGAGGATCCAAAAATATTCAGTACTTC
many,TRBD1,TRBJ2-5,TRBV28,CASSHTWDSQETQYF,TGTGCCAGCAGCCATACATGGGACAGTCAAGAGACCCAGTACTTC
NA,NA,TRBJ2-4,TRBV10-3,CGISGPGAKNMQYF,TGTGGCATCTCGGGGCCGGGGGCCAAAAACATGCAGTACTTC
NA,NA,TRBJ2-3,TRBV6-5,CASSYSPWGEETQYF,TGTGCCAGCAGTTACTCCCCGTGGGGGGAAGAGACGCAGTATTTC
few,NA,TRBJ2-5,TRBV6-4,CASRGAWCGSRETQYF,TGTGCCAGCAGGGGGGCGTGGTGCGGGAGCCGGGAGACCCAGTACTTC
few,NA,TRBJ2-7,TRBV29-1,CSVGSMRAEQYF,TGCAGCGTTGGGAGTATGAGGGCCGAGCAGTACTTC
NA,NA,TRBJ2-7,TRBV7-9,CASSSRKRNYEQYF,TGTGCCAGCAGCTCCCGCAAAAGGAACTACGAGCAGTACTTC
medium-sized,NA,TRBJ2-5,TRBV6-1,CASSEEVWETQYF,TGTGCCAGCAGTGAAGAGGTTTGGGAGACCCAGTACTTC
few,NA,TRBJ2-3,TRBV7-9,CASSLASADTQYF,TGTGCCAGCAGCTTAGCATCCGCAGATACGCAGTATTTT
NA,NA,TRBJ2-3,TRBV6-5,CASRLQSVSTEEQFF,TGTGCCAGCAGACTCCAGTCCGTGAGTACCGAGGAGCAGTTTTTT
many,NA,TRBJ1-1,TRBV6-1,CAGTQAGPNTEAFF,TGTGCCGGCACCCAGGCAGGACCTAACACTGAAGCTTTCTTT
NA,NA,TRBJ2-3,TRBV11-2,CAGSGPGLTETQYF,TGTGCGGGGAGCGGGCCAGGGCTTACAGAGACGCAGTATTTT
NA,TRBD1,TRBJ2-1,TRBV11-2,CASSWDRVRNNEQFF,TGTGCCAGCAGCTGGGACAGGGTAAGGAACAATGAGCAGTTCTTC